A single sample is the source of the 26 T cell receptor beta chains below, sequenced in a study of T cell clonality in common variable immunodeficiency. Whole-study findings and limits: Reportedly, TCR beta sequences from common variable immunodeficiency showed fewer deletions and N-nucleotide insertions.

These TCRs' antigens remain unknown. The table came from immunoSEQ multiplex PCR; TCRdb's copy has only in-frame clones and leaves some out. Reported are just over 15,000 clones, none seen only once; the ten largest carry over 9.5%. Source material: peripheral blood mononuclear cells. The receptor set was obtained from a human donor with common variable immunodeficiency.

This clone was observed a few times. The sequenced fragment ends 3 residues before the CDR3 boundary, so the rest is inferred from the germline J gene. V and J are TRBV30 and TRBJ1-5; TRBD1 agrees at 8 bases. Germline values: CDR1 GTSNPN, CDR2 SVGIG (reference sequence). The CDR3 sequence is 13 residues long. The trim removed 6 bases at V and 1 base at J, leaving 2 bases unmatched. CDR3 DNA (partial): TGTGCCTGTGGACAGGGAAGCAATCAGCCC. Encoded protein: CACGQGSNQP. The complete CDR3 protein is CACGQGSNQPQHF.

Here the CDR3 reads CASHSGGYEQYF. The covered CDR3 bases are TGTGCCAGCCACTCCGGGGGCTACGAG. V gene TRBV7-2 combines with J gene TRBJ2-7; a weak D match, TRBD2 (6 bases). Read coverage stops 3 residues before the CDR3 terminus; the germline J gene supplies the remainder. This CDR3 has 12 residues. Germline CDR1 is SGHTA and CDR2 is FQGNSA. V was pared by 8 bases and J by 3 bases, with 11 bases between.

This clone was observed a handful of times. The read terminates 3 residues before the CDR3 end, so the remaining end is supplied by the germline J gene. The chain links TRBV30 to TRBJ1-1; TRBD1 matches 8 bases. The junction had 10 bases not matched to a gene; V was cut back by 4 bases and J by 6 bases. Germline V gives CDR1 GTSNPN, CDR2 SVGIG (reference sequence). This CDR3 comprises 14 residues. The sequenced part of the CDR3 DNA is TGTGCCTGGATAAAAGCGGGACAGGTCCCTGAA. This encodes CAWIKAGQVPE. The whole CDR3 region reads CAWIKAGQVPEAFF. The full variable domain, its missing parts supplied by reference TRBV30 and TRBJ1-1, is SQTIHQWPATLVQPVGSPLSLECTVEGTSNPNLYWYRQAAGRGLQLLFYSVGIGQISSEVPQNLSASRPQDRQFILSSKKLLLSDSGFYLCAWIKAGQVPEAFFGQGTRLTVV.

The sample holds a few counts of this clone. The read ends 3 residues early relative to the CDR3; the germline J gene fills the gap. This chain connects TRBV20-1 to TRBJ2-7, with TRBD1 identical over 9 bases. The CDR3 loop spans 14 amino acids. Germline loops: CDR1 DFQATT, CDR2 SNEGSKA (reference sequence). After removal of 5 bases from V and 5 bases from J, the junction contained 10 bases not matched to a gene. CDR3 protein: CSAGDRGAFNEQYF. The sequenced CDR3 bases are TGCAGTGCTGGTGACAGGGGGGCATTCAACGAG.

There are many counts of this clone. The read ends 3 residues before the CDR3 terminus; that terminus is restored from the germline J gene. The V gene is TRBV29-1, the J gene TRBJ1-1, with a weak D call TRBD1 (6 bases). V was trimmed by 6 bases and J by 1 base, leaving 12 bases between them. CDR1 is SQVTM, CDR2 ANQGSEA, per germline. There are 13 residues in the CDR3. CDR3 bases read: TGCAGCGTGCGGAGGGACAAGAACACTGAA. It encodes CSVRRDKNTE. The CDR3 reads in full as CSVRRDKNTEAFF.

This clone occurred many times. The read falls 3 residues short of the CDR3 end, and the missing part is taken from the germline J gene. The gene calls are TRBV30 and TRBJ2-2; D gene ambiguous. The CDR3 spans 12 residues. With 2 bases removed from V and 3 bases from J, the gap between germline ends came to 4 bases. Germline lookup yields CDR1 GTSNPN and CDR2 SVGIG (reference sequence). CDR3 sequence: CAWSTDTGELFF. CDR3 DNA (partial): TGTGCCTGGAGTACGGACACCGGGGAG.

Remarks on this clone: The missing CDR3 end, 3 residues past where the read stops, is filled in from the germline J gene. This rearrangement joins TRBV29-1 to TRBJ2-5; TRBD1 matches at 7 bases. The CDR3 spans 14 residues. Germline V gives CDR1 SQVTM, CDR2 ANQGSEA. V dropped 5 bases and J dropped 4; count of bases not matched to a gene: 10. CDR3 DNA (partial): TGCAGCGTTCAAGTAGGGGGCCAACTAGAGACC. This codes for CSVQVGGQLET. In full, the CDR3 is CSVQVGGQLETQYF.

On this clone: The CDR3 end is not reached by the read, which stops 3 residues before it; the germline J gene fills it in. The chain links TRBV5-1 to TRBJ2-7; D possibly corresponds to TRBD2 (5 bases). The germline CDR1 and CDR2 sequences are SGHRS and YFSETQ. There are 15 residues in the CDR3. V lost 4 bases and J 3 bases, leaving 17 bases between the germline ends. The covered CDR3 bases are TGCGCCAGCAGCGCAGGAGGATCGTCCCACTACGAG. Its protein product is CASSAGGSSHYE. The CDR3 in its entirety is CASSAGGSSHYEQYF.

This clone was counted only a few times. Coverage ceases 3 residues before the CDR3 finishes, and the germline J gene fills in the end. The chain recombines TRBV5-1 with TRBJ2-2; D unresolved. The CDR3 is made up of 14 amino acids. Germline lookup yields CDR1 SGHRS and CDR2 YFSETQ. Deletions cut 1 base from V and 1 base from J, with 5 bases between. The chain's CDR3 is CASSLSGNTGELFF. The sequenced CDR3 bases are TGCGCCAGCAGCTTGTCAGGGAACACCGGGGAG.

This clone was detected only a few times. Read data end 3 residues before the CDR3 end; the end is taken from the germline J gene. The chain links TRBV18 to TRBJ1-1, with TRBD1 identical over 10 bases. The V gene end was trimmed by 3 bases and the J gene end by 3 bases; junction bases not matched to a gene: 4. Germline CDR1 KGHSH, CDR2 LQKENI. The CDR3 spans 15 residues. CDR3 sequence: CASSPLDRGDTEAFF. The sequenced CDR3 bases are TGTGCCAGCTCACCTCTGGACAGGGGGGACACTGAA.

A note on this clone: Read sequence stops 3 residues before the CDR3 end, and the germline J gene provides the missing end. This chain joins TRBV18 and TRBJ2-5; 11 positions agree with TRBD1. V dropped 2 bases and J dropped 7; count of bases not matched to a gene: 9. Germline V lookup: CDR1 KGHSH, CDR2 LQKENI. This CDR3 comprises 16 residues. This CDR3 reads CASSPNARTGGATQYF. Incomplete CDR3 DNA: TGTGCCAGCTCACCAAATGCCAGGACAGGGGGCGCGACC.

On this clone: The CDR3 end falls 3 residues outside the read, so it is completed with the germline J gene. The chain carries TRBV20-1 and TRBJ1-1; D is possibly TRBD1 (5 bases). CDR3 length: 14 residues. Germline CDR1 and CDR2: DFQATT and SNEGSKA (reference sequence). The V end was cut by 1 base, the J end by 0 bases, with 9 bases between. CDR3 sequence reads: CSARAGHMNTEAFF. The CDR3 bases that were read are TGCAGTGCTAGAGCTGGACATATGAACACTGAA.

There are a few counts of this clone. The read finishes 3 residues shy of the CDR3 end, and the germline J gene is used to complete it. V usage is TRBV7-3 and J usage is TRBJ1-1, with D possibly being TRBD1 (6 bases). Trimming shortened V by 4 bases and J by 2 bases, and 14 bases separated the two germline ends. This CDR3 contains 15 residues. CDR1 and CDR2 from the germline V gene are SGHTA and FQGTGA. Incomplete CDR3 DNA: TGTGCCAGCAGCTCAATGACAGGAGCTAACACTGAA. Its protein is CASSSMTGANTE. The whole CDR3 sequence reads CASSSMTGANTEAFF. Combining the CDR3 with reference TRBV7-3 and TRBJ1-1 gives the whole variable domain GAGVSQTPSNKVTEKGKYVELRCDPISGHTALYWYRQSLGQGPEFLIYFQGTGAADDSGLPNDRFFAVRPEGSVSTLKIQRTERGDSAVYLCASSSMTGANTEAFFGQGTRLTVV.

This clone was found a few times. Read coverage stops 3 residues before the CDR3 terminus; the germline J gene supplies the remainder. The chain uses TRBV29-1 and TRBJ2-1; 9 nucleotides match TRBD2. The CDR3 contains 15 residues. Germline V lookup: CDR1 SQVTM, CDR2 ANQGSEA. Trimming at V came to 6 bases and at J to 5 bases, leaving 11 bases not matched to a gene. The CDR3 DNA, read in part, is TGCAGCGTCCCCCCCGGGACTAGCTTCCACAATGAG. Its protein product is CSVPPGTSFHNE. The whole CDR3 sequence reads CSVPPGTSFHNEQFF.

About this clone: The missing CDR3 end, 3 residues past where the read stops, is filled in from the germline J gene. The chain couples TRBV7-8 to TRBJ2-7; D may be TRBD1 (6 bases). V lost 3 bases and J 0 bases, leaving 12 bases between the germline ends. The CDR3 has 15 residues. CDR1 is SGHVS, CDR2 FQNEAQ, per germline. The CDR3 bases that were read are TGTGCCAGCAGCTTGGCGCAGGGGCCCTCCTACGAG. It codes for CASSLAQGPSYE. The entire CDR3 protein reads CASSLAQGPSYEQYF.

Only a few counts were recorded for this clone. The CDR3 extends 3 residues past the end of the read, so its final part is completed from the germline J gene. The chain recombines TRBV5-1 with TRBJ1-2; the match to TRBD1 covers 8 bases. CDR3 length: 13 amino acids. V shed 4 bases, J shed 7 bases, and the junction held 6 bases outside the gene matches. Per the germline V gene, CDR1 is SGHRS and CDR2 is YFSETQ. CDR3 amino acids: CASSDTGGGGYTF. Partial CDR3 DNA: TGCGCCAGCAGCGATACAGGGGGTGGTGGC.

The CDR3 sequence: CASSQTGHNEQFF. The CDR3 bases that were read are TGTGCCAGCAGCCAGACAGGCCACAATGAG. This chain links TRBV7-9 with TRBJ2-1; tentatively, D is TRBD1 (6 bases). The read ends 3 residues shy of where the CDR3 ends; the end is completed using the germline J gene. The V gene lost 5 bases and the J gene lost 5 bases, with 10 bases spanning the gap. The CDR3 totals 13 residues. Germline values: CDR1 SEHNR, CDR2 FQNEAQ (reference sequence).

A word on this clone: The CDR3 extends 3 residues past the end of the read, so its final part is completed from the germline J gene. V gene TRBV7-8 combines with J gene TRBJ2-7; 9 nucleotides agree with TRBD1. The V and J ends lost 1 base and 2 bases, in that order; junction bases with no gene match: 3. CDR1 and CDR2 from the germline V gene are SGHVS and FQNEAQ. The length of the CDR3 is 15 residues. CDR3 region: CASSLVGQGPYEQYF. The CDR3 DNA, read in part, is TGTGCCAGCAGCTTAGTGGGACAGGGTCCCTACGAG.

This clone was counted only a few times. The CDR3 extends 3 residues past the end of the read, so its final part is completed from the germline J gene. The chain recombines TRBV29-1 with TRBJ2-7, with a tentative D call TRBD1 (5 bases). Per germline, CDR1 SQVTM and CDR2 ANQGSEA. The CDR3 contains 13 residues. V lost 4 bases and J 2 bases, leaving 12 bases between the germline ends. CDR3 DNA (partial): TGCAGCGTTGCCGACAGTGCGACCTACGAG. Translation: CSVADSATYE. From start to end, the CDR3 is CSVADSATYEQYF.

In this sample, this clone turned up a few times. Sequencing ends 3 residues short of the CDR3 end; the germline J gene provides the rest. The V call is TRBV18, the J call TRBJ2-2, with TRBD2 matching 14 bases. The germline gives CDR1 KGHSH, CDR2 LQKENI. V shed 3 bases and J 7 bases; nucleotides not matched to a gene: 4. The CDR3 runs 16 residues. The covered CDR3 bases are TGTGCCAGCTCACCGTCGGGACTAGCGGGAGTCGGGGAG. It yields the protein CASSPSGLAGVGE. Given in full, the CDR3 is CASSPSGLAGVGELFF.

On this clone: The DNA ends 3 residues before the CDR3 does, and the rest of the CDR3 is filled in from the germline J gene. The chain has TRBV6-1 and TRBJ1-4; TRBD1 matches 10 bases. The CDR3 has 15 amino acids. Germline values: CDR1 MNHNS, CDR2 SASEGT. The junction had 4 bases not matched to a gene; V was cut back by 1 base and J by 8 bases. The CDR3 loop reads CASSEGGTGVEKLFF. The CDR3 bases that were read are TGTGCCAGCAGTGAAGGCGGGACAGGGGTCGAAAAA.

Details on this clone: The sequence runs out 3 residues before the end of the CDR3; the remainder is reconstructed from the germline J gene. The rearrangement joins TRBV7-2 to TRBJ1-1; TRBD1 might be the D (5 bases). Trimming took off 2 bases at V and 0 bases at J, with 10 bases between the two ends. CDR3 size: 15 residues. Germline values: CDR1 SGHTA, CDR2 FQGNSA. CDR3 protein: CASSLTWGVNTEAFF. The CDR3 bases that were read are TGTGCCAGCAGCTTAACCTGGGGCGTGAACACTGAA.

The CDR3 sequence: CAWSERGIAGNTIYF. The sequenced CDR3 bases are TGTGCCTGGAGTGAACGGGGTATAGCTGGAAACACC. J is TRBJ1-3 and V is TRBV30, with D unclear. The read finishes 3 residues shy of the CDR3 end, and the germline J gene is used to complete it. V gave up 1 base and J gave up 2 bases, with 12 bases separating them. The CDR3 is 15 amino acids. Germline lookup yields CDR1 GTSNPN and CDR2 SVGIG (reference sequence). Variable domain in full (rest from reference TRBV30 and TRBJ1-3): SQTIHQWPATLVQPVGSPLSLECTVEGTSNPNLYWYRQAAGRGLQLLFYSVGIGQISSEVPQNLSASRPQDRQFILSSKKLLLSDSGFYLCAWSERGIAGNTIYFGEGSWLTVV.

For this clone: Coverage ceases 3 residues before the CDR3 finishes, and the germline J gene fills in the end. The chain uses TRBV7-9 and TRBJ2-3; 9 bases line up with TRBD2. V dropped 0 bases and J dropped 7; count of bases not matched to a gene: 5. CDR3 length: 15 residues. CDR1 is SEHNR, CDR2 FQNEAQ, per germline (reference sequence). The covered CDR3 bases are TGTGCCAGCAGCTTAGCTAGCGGGAGCATATATACG. It codes for CASSLASGSIYT. The whole CDR3 is CASSLASGSIYTQYF.

Within the sample, this clone is medium-sized. The read is 3 residues too short to cover the CDR3 end, so that end is filled in from the germline J gene. The V gene is TRBV10-3, the J gene TRBJ1-2, with D uncertain. The CDR3 sequence is 13 residues long. V was shortened by 0 bases and J by 4 bases, with 6 bases between the two germline ends. Looked up from germline, CDR1 is ENHRY and CDR2 is SYGVKD. Partial CDR3 DNA: TGTGCCATCAGTGAGTCTGGGCTCTATGGC. Protein: CAISESGLYG. The full CDR3 sequence reads CAISESGLYGYTF.

This clone was seen only a few times. Read sequence stops 3 residues before the CDR3 end, and the germline J gene provides the missing end. This chain connects TRBV6-1 to TRBJ2-7; D is possibly TRBD2 (6 bases). The CDR3 loop spans 13 amino acids. The V end was cut by 4 bases, the J end by 6 bases, with 13 bases between. Germline CDR1 reads MNHNS; CDR2 reads SASEGT. The chain's CDR3 is CASSAAGPGEQYF. The sequenced part of the CDR3 DNA is TGTGCCAGCAGTGCGGCGGGGCCCGGCGAG.